Shown below are 17 T cell receptor beta chains from a single sample sequenced in a study of blood T cell repertoires in COVID-19. This table comes from immunoSEQ multiplex PCR, and its TCRdb copy is limited to in-frame clones, with some not included. The sample holds under 100,000 clones, around 89% seen once. The sample comprised peripheral blood. The receptors shown here come from a man aged 45 to 65 with acute or convalescent COVID-19.

This sequence joins TRBV19 and TRBJ1-5; 11 nucleotides agree with TRBD1. This CDR3 has 15 residues. The V gene end was trimmed by 5 bases and the J gene end by 6 bases; junction bases not matched to a gene: 6. Germline values: CDR1 LNHDA, CDR2 SQIVND (reference sequence). CDR3 loop: CASSEDRGLGQPQHF. CDR3 bases: TGTGCCAGTAGTGAGGACAGGGGGCTCGGTCAGCCCCAGCATTTT.

V gene TRBV3-1 (or the pseudogene TRBV3-2) combines with J gene TRBJ1-2; 9 bases map to TRBD1. CDR3 length: 13 residues. The J segment lost 8 bases and the V segment lost 1 base, leaving 2 bases of the junction unmatched. Germline V gives CDR1 LGHDT, CDR2 YNNKEL (reference sequence). The CDR3 DNA sequence: TGTGCCAGCAGCCAAGGACAGGGGGTCGGCTACACCTTC. Protein: CASSQGQGVGYTF.

A few counts support this clone. The gene calls are TRBV4-2 and TRBJ1-2, with 7 positions matching TRBD1. This CDR3 is 19 amino acids long. CDR1 and CDR2 from the germline V gene are LGHNA and YNFKEQ. Trimming at V came to 4 bases and at J to 5 bases, leaving 22 bases not matched to a gene. In DNA form, the CDR3 reads TGTGCCAGCAGCCCATTAGATCCCTGGACAGGCCTTACGGGGTATGGCTACACCTTC. As protein: CASSPLDPWTGLTGYGYTF.

V usage is TRBV2 and J usage is TRBJ2-7, with D possibly TRBD1 on 6 matching bases. Germline CDR1 reads SNHLY; CDR2 reads FYNNEI. This CDR3 comprises 13 residues. Trimming pared 8 bases from V and 0 bases from J, leaving 11 bases between. The CDR3 DNA follows: TGTGCCAGCTCAAGACAGGTCTCCTACGAGCAGTACTTC. Its translation is CASSRQVSYEQYF.

The J gene is TRBJ1-2, the V gene TRBV19; no reliable D call. Germline V gene data show CDR1 as LNHDA and CDR2 as SQIVND (reference sequence). This CDR3 spans 14 amino acids. V gave up 3 bases and J gave up 4 bases, with 12 bases separating them. CDR3 residues: CASSMKEQTYGYTF. The CDR3 DNA reads as TGTGCCAGTAGTATGAAGGAACAGACCTATGGCTACACCTTC.

V is TRBV5-6 and J is TRBJ2-1, with a tentative D call TRBD2 (6 bases). The V and J ends lost 4 bases and 9 bases respectively, with 8 bases between them. CDR1 and CDR2 (germline): SGHDT, YYEEEE. The CDR3 runs to 11 residues. CDR3 in DNA: TGTGCCAGCAGCGCGGGGTTTGAGCAGTTCTTC. It specifies CASSAGFEQFF. The full variable domain, in which reference TRBV5-6 and TRBJ2-1 provide the parts outside the CDR3, is DAGVTQSPTHLIKTRGQQVTLRCSPKSGHDTVSWYQQALGQGPQFIFQYYEEEERQRGNFPDRFSGHQFPNYSSELNVNALLLGDSALYLCASSAGFEQFFGPGTRLTVL.

This clone appeared once. The rearrangement links TRBV9 to TRBJ1-2; D ambiguous. The CDR3 is made up of 14 amino acids. Looked up from germline, CDR1 is SGDLS and CDR2 is YYNGEE. Trimming removed 3 bases at V and 5 bases at J, with 14 bases between. CDR3 sequence reads: CASSAVQTGYGYTF. Here the CDR3 DNA reads TGTGCCAGCAGCGCAGTACAGACCGGATATGGCTACACCTTC.

The rearrangement links TRBV3-1 (or the pseudogene TRBV3-2) to TRBJ1-6, with unresolved D. Germline CDR1 reads LGHDT; CDR2 reads YNNKEL (reference sequence). V lost 1 base and J lost 6, with 13 bases in between. CDR3 length: 16 residues. The CDR3: CASSQVEARPNSPLHF. The CDR3 DNA reads TGTGCCAGCAGCCAAGTTGAGGCGCGGCCTAATTCACCCCTCCACTTT.

V and J are TRBV5-1 and TRBJ2-3; weak D call: TRBD2 (5 bases). Between the trimmed V and J ends, which lost 4 bases and 3 bases, there was a span of 15 bases. CDR1 and CDR2 from the germline V gene are SGHRS and YFSETQ. The CDR3 spans 15 residues. CDR3 DNA: TGCGCCAGCAGCCTGAGAGGGCTTAGAACAGATACGCAGTATTTT. The encoded protein is CASSLRGLRTDTQYF.

J is TRBJ2-7 and V is TRBV20-1; 8 nucleotides align to TRBD2. After removal of 6 bases from V and 2 bases from J, the junction contained 0 bases not matched to a gene. Germline CDR1 and CDR2: DFQATT and SNEGSKA (reference sequence). The CDR3 spans 11 residues. The chain's CDR3 is CSATSAYEQYF. In DNA form, the CDR3 reads TGCAGTGCGACTAGCGCCTACGAGCAGTACTTC.

This clone was picked up one time. The genes are TRBV29-1 and TRBJ1-2, with D unresolved. V lost 2 bases and J lost 6, with 4 bases in between. Germline V gene lookup returns CDR1 SQVTM and CDR2 ANQGSEA. The CDR3 extends over 10 amino acids. CDR3 loop: CSVELHGYTF. The DNA for the CDR3 is TGCAGCGTTGAACTCCATGGCTACACCTTC.

CDR3 bases: TGTGCCAGCAGCGGCGGGGCAGAGAGGGAGACCCAGTACTTC. This codes for CASSGGAERETQYF. The chain recombines TRBV21-1 with TRBJ2-5; the table's D call TRBD2 went unverified against the DNA. TRBV21-1 represents a pseudogene. CDR3 length equals 14 residues.

The chain combines TRBV5-8 with TRBJ1-5; D remains unclear. Germline loops: CDR1 SGHTS, CDR2 YDEGEE. V lost 4 bases and J lost 6, with 14 bases in between. This CDR3 has 14 residues. The CDR3 sequence: CASSPPSHSQPQHF. CDR3 DNA: TGTGCCAGCAGCCCGCCCTCCCATAGTCAGCCCCAGCATTTT.

V is TRBV2 and J is TRBJ2-4; a possible D gene is TRBD2 (6 bases). V was cut by 2 bases and J by 0 bases, with 11 bases left in between. The germline CDR1 and CDR2 sequences are SNHLY and FYNNEI. The CDR3 consists of 16 residues. CDR3 protein: CASSEFIAEAKNIQYF. CDR3 in DNA: TGTGCCAGCAGTGAATTTATAGCGGAAGCCAAAAACATTCAGTACTTC.

In DNA form, the CDR3 reads TGTGCCAGCAGCTTAGGGCCTGGGGAGCTGTTTTTT. Protein sequence: CASSLGPGELFF. The chain recombines TRBV7-3 with TRBJ2-2; D uncertain. Germline assignment: CDR1 SGHTA and CDR2 FQGTGA. Trimming took 2 bases from V and 8 from J, leaving 6 bases between them. This CDR3 region has 12 residues. Variable domain in full (rest from reference TRBV7-3 and TRBJ2-2): GAGVSQTPSNKVTEKGKYVELRCDPISGHTALYWYRQSLGQGPEFLIYFQGTGAADDSGLPNDRFFAVRPEGSVSTLKIQRTERGDSAVYLCASSLGPGELFFGEGSRLTVL.

The chain recombines TRBV9 with TRBJ2-7; tentative D call: TRBD2 (6 bases). Germline V gene sequence: CDR1 SGDLS, CDR2 YYNGEE. This CDR3 has 14 amino acids. The germline V and J ends were trimmed by 4 bases and 5 bases, with 16 bases remaining between them. The CDR3 reads CASSSRLETDEQYF. The CDR3 DNA reads TGTGCCAGCAGCTCACGACTAGAAACGGACGAGCAGTACTTC.

V gene TRBV4-2 combines with J gene TRBJ2-1; D may be TRBD2 (6 bases). V was shortened by 0 bases and J by 2 bases, with 17 bases between the two germline ends. Germline V lookup: CDR1 LGHNA, CDR2 YNFKEQ. The CDR3 contains 18 residues. Here the CDR3 DNA reads TGTGCCAGCAGCCAAGATGGAGGGCCAGGGCCTCCCTACAATGAGCAGTTCTTC. It is translated as CASSQDGGPGPPYNEQFF.